The entry below describes one TCR beta chain. No antigen is known for it. Nothing much larger sits one base from this clone, and base qualities are not available. These data are taken from a study of shared clonotypes between healthy human individuals (dated by TCRdb to 2020 to 2021). Describing the broader study: A couple of women and a few men aged 18 to 49 years were included in the cohort. For each donor, three plates each were used for CD4 naive and CD4 memory, two plates were used for CD8 naive, and one plate was used for CD8 memory. To estimate repertoire size and how much clonotypes are shared between individuals, the study performed deep sequencing of blood TCR repertoires from a few healthy adults. To increase sequencing depth and limit assay-specific biases, TCR repertoire library preparation and sequencing were carried out by different laboratories using diverse techniques. Between about 0.85 and 10 billion PBMCs per donor were obtained by leukapheresis. Paper-wide results and their limitations: Sampling was restricted to blood, and TCR repertoires in tissue are likely to differ from TCR repertoires in blood. Across several donors, roughly 5.4% of naive CD4, approximately 3.6% of naive CD8, under 2.5% of memory CD4, and roughly 0.41% of memory CD8 clonotypes were shared. Naive subsets generally had larger estimated clonotype richness than memory subsets. Higher generation probabilities were observed for clonotypes shared by all four sorted-subset donors than for non-shared clonotypes. Incomplete sequencing was indicated by rarefaction of sorted-subset datasets, despite the large sequencing depth. The genetic and exposure-history diversity represented was limited by the small number of donors. Pairwise subsampling led to the expectation that sequencing depth would affect the degree of clonotype sharing among donors.

Including cysteine and phenylalanine, the CDR3 has 17 amino acids. Just CDR3 DNA is preserved here, 51 bases in frame from base 1. CDR1 is given as MNHEY and CDR2 as SMNVEV, both from the germline V gene (reference sequence). V is trimmed back by 4 bases and J by 0 bases, and the junction contains 11 bases that no gene match accounts for. TCR CDR3 regions were amplified from genomic DNA by multiplex PCR using the deep immunoSEQ assay. Extracted genomic DNA from each cell subset was spread evenly across all wells of several immunoSEQ 96-well plates, with each plate serving as a replicate. For sorted subsets, 200 to 250 ng genomic DNA, equal to 30,000 or so T cell genomes, was loaded into each replicate PCR. Purified libraries were measured with a Qubit 3.0 fluorometer, size-checked on a Bioanalyzer 2100, and measured again with the KAPA Library Quantification kit. Every immunoSEQ 96-well plate was sequenced on a dedicated single-read 150-cycle Illumina NextSeq 550 flow cell. In the authors' own workflow: Because the immunoSEQ output included only junctional sequences and no quality scores, the filtering could not be the same as the filtering used for full-length reads. Sequences were annotated with PyIR, a Python wrapper for IgBLAST v1.9, using IMGT germline references to assign V/J genes and CDR3. Reads with weak V/J assignments (E-value above 1e-6), missing CDR3, stop codons, out-of-frame junctions, or ambiguous translated residues were removed. V3J clonotypes were defined by identical inferred V gene, J gene, and CDR3 amino acid sequence. To compute the percentage overlap between repertoires, the number of shared unique clonotypes was divided by the size of the smaller repertoire. Three approaches were used to assess repertoire richness: RTK rarefaction, the Chao1 estimator, and Recon v2.1 estimates of unobserved clonotypes. Generation probabilities were computed with OLGA for all TCRbeta clonotypes obtained by the gDNA method from four donors. TCRdb provides this immuneACCESS table in a form limited to in-frame rearrangements. Some clones are lacking; in checked studies, under half of them reflect an unresolved V gene, and why the rest are absent is not known. That table is the source of V, J and clone size, and D and trimming were worked out from the DNA. In this sample the table shows millions of clones, 90% to 95% of which occur a single time. The ten largest clonotypes hold 0.13% of the sample.

The donors were healthy, HIV-negative adults who had no recently reported acute infections or vaccinations. Only Caucasian adults living in Nashville, Tennessee, USA were represented among the donors. CD4+ T cells were enriched by magnetic negative selection; naive cells were then positively selected on CD45RA, and the negative fraction formed the memory subset. After blood collection by leukapheresis, PBMCs were isolated using Ficoll-Histopaque density gradient centrifugation and then cryopreserved in the vapor phase of liquid nitrogen. Purity and quantity of every magnetically sorted T cell population were checked by analytical flow cytometry. Genomic DNA was isolated from every sorted fraction and measured by UV absorbance on a Nanodrop 2000c.

This clonotype was sampled from a young man in good health. The chain is encoded by TRBV27 joined to TRBJ1-1; 7 central bases correspond to TRBD1. Sequencing was carried out using naive CD4+ T cells sorted from blood. The meaning of the sample's cell subset or site label: CD45RA+ positively selected. DNA sequence: TGTGCCAGCAGTTCAGTGGGTCAGGGGGGATTGAACACTGAAGCTTTCTTT. It is translated as CASSSVGQGGLNTEAFF.